This entry lists 13 T cell receptor beta chains sequenced from one sample in a study of shared clonotypes between healthy human individuals. Sequencing was performed with immunoSEQ multiplex PCR; in TCRdb, only in-frame clones are kept and a portion is missing. The table includes approximately 980,000 clones, about three quarters detected once. What was sequenced was memory CD4+ T cells sorted from blood. The subset is: CD45RA-negative fraction. All receptors come from a man aged 18 to 29 in good health.

As DNA, the CDR3 is TGTGCCTGGAGTGTACAGGCAGGGACTGAAGCTTTCTTT. Protein product: CAWSVQAGTEAFF. This chain uses TRBV30 with TRBJ1-1, with a possible D match to TRBD1 (5 bases). V lost 0 bases and J 5 bases, leaving 10 bases between the germline ends. CDR1 and CDR2 (germline): GTSNPN, SVGIG (reference sequence). CDR3 length equals 13 residues. The complete variable domain, with remaining parts taken from reference TRBV30 and TRBJ1-1, reads SQTIHQWPATLVQPVGSPLSLECTVEGTSNPNLYWYRQAAGRGLQLLFYSVGIGQISSEVPQNLSASRPQDRQFILSSKKLLLSDSGFYLCAWSVQAGTEAFFGQGTRLTVV.

This clone has at least ten counts. Other DNA sequences from this sample encode an identical CDR3 as well. The J gene is TRBJ1-2, the V gene TRBV2; 10 bases fit TRBD1. V shed 5 bases and J 2 bases; nucleotides not matched to a gene: 2. The CDR3 sequence is 14 residues long. Germline CDR1 SNHLY, CDR2 FYNNEI. The CDR3 coding sequence is TGTGCCAGCAGTCAGGGACAGGGGAACTATGGCTACACCTTC. It encodes CASSQGQGNYGYTF.

V and J are TRBV6-5 and TRBJ2-5; 8 bases are shared with TRBD1. Unmatched junction bases numbered 9, after V lost 5 bases and J lost 4 bases. Germline loops: CDR1 MNHEY, CDR2 SVGAGI. The CDR3 totals 15 residues. CDR3 sequence (DNA): TGTGCCAGCAGTAGACGGAGCGACAGGGGAGAGACCCAGTACTTC. Protein product: CASSRRSDRGETQYF.

This clone was found many times. This sequence joins TRBV5-4 and TRBJ1-6; D gene uncertain. Per germline, CDR1 SGHNT and CDR2 YYREEE (reference sequence). The CDR3 spans 11 residues. V dropped 7 bases and J dropped 14 bases, with 13 bases sitting between them. The CDR3 reads CASSIEGALHF. For the CDR3, the DNA is TGTGCCAGCTCTATAGAAGGTGCCCTCCACTTT.

The chain employs TRBV13 and TRBJ2-5, with D possibly TRBD2 on 6 matching bases. The germline V gene encodes CDR1 PRHDT and CDR2 FYEKMQ (reference sequence). V dropped 5 bases and J dropped 4 bases, with 11 bases sitting between them. The CDR3 contains 13 residues. The CDR3 is CASSPRRGETQYF. CDR3 bases: TGTGCCAGCAGCCCCAGGCGGGGAGAGACCCAGTACTTC. Using reference TRBV13 and TRBJ2-5 for the parts outside the CDR3, the full variable domain is AAGVIQSPRHLIKEKRETATLKCYPIPRHDTVYWYQQGPGQDPQFLISFYEKMQSDKGSIPDRFSAQQFSDYHSELNMSSLELGDSALYFCASSPRRGETQYFGPGTRLLVL.

There are a few counts of this clone. The rearrangement joins TRBV27 to TRBJ1-2, with unresolved D. Trimming removed 6 bases at V and 5 bases at J, with 19 bases between. The CDR3 runs 15 residues. Germline lookup yields CDR1 MNHEY and CDR2 SMNVEV (reference sequence). CDR3 in DNA: TGTGCCAGCAGCCCCTTCGACACAACGGCGTATGGCTACACCTTC. It is translated as CASSPFDTTAYGYTF.

A word on this clone: Other DNA sequences in this specimen translate into the identical CDR3. The rearrangement joins TRBV18 to TRBJ2-2, with TRBD1 matching 10 bases. Germline CDR1 KGHSH, CDR2 LQKENI. The CDR3 extends over 15 amino acids. J was trimmed by 5 bases and V by 5 bases; bases with no gene match: 5. The CDR3 reads CASSSGQGGTGELFF. The CDR3 nucleotides read TGTGCCAGCTCATCTGGACAGGGGGGAACCGGGGAGCTGTTTTTT.

This chain uses TRBV7-9 with TRBJ1-1, with TRBD1 as a possible D gene (6 bases). The CDR3 has 15 amino acids. Per germline, CDR1 SEHNR and CDR2 FQNEAQ (reference sequence). The V gene lost 2 bases and the J gene lost 4 bases, with 14 bases spanning the gap. The CDR3 sequence is CASSLSQGGGTEAFF. The CDR3 DNA follows: TGTGCCAGCAGCTTAAGCCAGGGAGGGGGCACTGAAGCTTTCTTT.

The V and J genes are TRBV10-3 and TRBJ2-3; no reliable D call. V was cut by 11 bases and J by 2 bases, with 14 bases left in between. This CDR3 comprises 13 residues. Germline V gives CDR1 ENHRY, CDR2 SYGVKD. In DNA form, the CDR3 reads TGTGCCTCCACCGCCTCCCCCACAGATACGCAGTATTTT. This codes for CASTASPTDTQYF.

This clone appeared a single time. The genes are TRBV7-4 and TRBJ1-5; no clear D gene. CDR1 SGHVT and CDR2 SQSDAQ come from the germline V gene. This CDR3 is built from 15 residues. Trimming stripped 2 bases from V and 7 bases from J, with 15 bases between. This CDR3 reads CASSLSGSLGQPQHF. In DNA form, the CDR3 reads TGTGCCAGCAGCTTATCGGGGTCTTTGGGGCAGCCCCAGCATTTT.

The chain has TRBV7-9 and TRBJ2-7, with a tentative D call TRBD2 (6 bases). Trimming took 7 bases from V and 7 from J, leaving 26 bases between them. Germline CDR1 reads SEHNR; CDR2 reads FQNEAQ (reference sequence). The CDR3 contains 16 residues. The CDR3 coding sequence is TGTGCCAGCACCGTCGGGGCCGGGGGACTTGCGCAGGAGCAGTACTTC. It codes for CASTVGAGGLAQEQYF.

In regard to this clone: Other DNA sequences in the sample encode the same CDR3. As DNA, the CDR3 is TGTGCCAGCAGCTTTAATAAGGTTCGCCGAGATGAGCAGTTCTTC. Translated, it gives CASSFNKVRRDEQFF. This chain connects TRBV5-6 to TRBJ2-1; unclear D gene. V was trimmed by 2 bases and J by 8 bases, leaving 17 bases between them. This CDR3 region has 15 residues. Germline assignment: CDR1 SGHDT and CDR2 YYEEEE.

CDR3 DNA: TGTGCTAGTGGTTCCGGTACCCTCCTATATGGCTACACCTTC. It yields the protein CASGSGTLLYGYTF. The rearrangement uses TRBV12-5 and TRBJ1-2; D unclear. This CDR3 is 14 amino acids long. Per germline, CDR1 LGHNT and CDR2 FRNRAP. The germline V and J ends were trimmed by 4 bases and 5 bases, with 14 bases remaining between them.